A single sample gave rise to the 5 T cell receptor beta chains below, sequenced in a study of T cells in localized non-small cell lung cancer. Measured with immunoSEQ multiplex PCR; TCRdb has only the in-frame clones, and not every one. The sample consists of roughly 1,200 clones, 20% of them appearing once. Sequencing was performed on normal lung tissue next to the tumor, taken before any cancer treatment. The receptor source for this set is a male donor aged 60 or over with stage I lung adenocarcinoma.

This chain joins TRBV19 and TRBJ2-3; 11 bases are a match to TRBD2. Germline V gene sequence: CDR1 LNHDA, CDR2 SQIVND (reference sequence). V was clipped by 6 bases and J by 5 bases; unmatched bases: 10. The CDR3 runs to 16 residues. DNA for the CDR3: TGTGCCAGTAGGGCGACTAGCGGGAATACTTTAGATACGCAGTATTTT. Encoded protein: CASRATSGNTLDTQYF.

This rearrangement joins TRBV5-1 to TRBJ1-4; 12 bases are shared with TRBD1. With 4 bases clipped from V and 3 bases from J, the junction kept 7 bases outside the gene matches. This CDR3 region has 17 residues. Germline CDR1 and CDR2: SGHRS and YFSETQ. The CDR3 spells CASSLGQGALANEKLFF. The CDR3 DNA sequence: TGCGCCAGCAGCYTGGGACAGGGGGCCCTCGCTAATGAAAAACTGTTTTTT.

This clone has more than one count but fewer than ten. The chain links TRBV9 to TRBJ1-4; D possibly corresponds to TRBD1 (5 bases). CDR3 size: 16 residues. V lost 2 bases, J lost 0 bases, and 11 bases lay in between. Germline V gives CDR1 SGDLS, CDR2 YYNGEE. CDR3 coding DNA: TGTGCCAGCAGCGTCAGACAGCCCGCAACTAATGAAAAACTGTTTTTT. It encodes CASSVRQPATNEKLFF.

J is TRBJ1-5 and V is TRBV5-1, with a tentative D call TRBD1 (6 bases). CDR1 is SGHRS, CDR2 YFSETQ, per germline. V was trimmed by 4 bases and J by 2 bases, leaving 13 bases between them. The CDR3 is 15 amino acids. Written as DNA, the CDR3 is TGCGCCAGCAGCCCGGTGGGGGGCGGCAATCAGCCCCAGCATTTT. It encodes CASSPVGGGNQPQHF.

The DNA for the CDR3 is TGTGCCAGCAACCGGGGTAGGGGCGACAATCAGCCCCAGCATTTT. This codes for CASNRGRGDNQPQHF. The rearrangement joins TRBV11-3 to TRBJ1-5; D is possibly TRBD1 (5 bases). Looked up from germline, CDR1 is SGHNT and CDR2 is YENEEA. The CDR3 length is 15 residues. V was trimmed by 7 bases and J by 3 bases, leaving 16 bases between them. Supplemented by reference TRBV11-3 and TRBJ1-5, the full variable domain reads EAGVVQSPRYKIIEKKQPVAFWCNPISGHNTLYWYLQNLGQGPELLIRYENEEAVDDSQLPKDRFSAERLKGVDSTLKIQPAELGDSAVYLCASNRGRGDNQPQHFGDGTRLSIL.